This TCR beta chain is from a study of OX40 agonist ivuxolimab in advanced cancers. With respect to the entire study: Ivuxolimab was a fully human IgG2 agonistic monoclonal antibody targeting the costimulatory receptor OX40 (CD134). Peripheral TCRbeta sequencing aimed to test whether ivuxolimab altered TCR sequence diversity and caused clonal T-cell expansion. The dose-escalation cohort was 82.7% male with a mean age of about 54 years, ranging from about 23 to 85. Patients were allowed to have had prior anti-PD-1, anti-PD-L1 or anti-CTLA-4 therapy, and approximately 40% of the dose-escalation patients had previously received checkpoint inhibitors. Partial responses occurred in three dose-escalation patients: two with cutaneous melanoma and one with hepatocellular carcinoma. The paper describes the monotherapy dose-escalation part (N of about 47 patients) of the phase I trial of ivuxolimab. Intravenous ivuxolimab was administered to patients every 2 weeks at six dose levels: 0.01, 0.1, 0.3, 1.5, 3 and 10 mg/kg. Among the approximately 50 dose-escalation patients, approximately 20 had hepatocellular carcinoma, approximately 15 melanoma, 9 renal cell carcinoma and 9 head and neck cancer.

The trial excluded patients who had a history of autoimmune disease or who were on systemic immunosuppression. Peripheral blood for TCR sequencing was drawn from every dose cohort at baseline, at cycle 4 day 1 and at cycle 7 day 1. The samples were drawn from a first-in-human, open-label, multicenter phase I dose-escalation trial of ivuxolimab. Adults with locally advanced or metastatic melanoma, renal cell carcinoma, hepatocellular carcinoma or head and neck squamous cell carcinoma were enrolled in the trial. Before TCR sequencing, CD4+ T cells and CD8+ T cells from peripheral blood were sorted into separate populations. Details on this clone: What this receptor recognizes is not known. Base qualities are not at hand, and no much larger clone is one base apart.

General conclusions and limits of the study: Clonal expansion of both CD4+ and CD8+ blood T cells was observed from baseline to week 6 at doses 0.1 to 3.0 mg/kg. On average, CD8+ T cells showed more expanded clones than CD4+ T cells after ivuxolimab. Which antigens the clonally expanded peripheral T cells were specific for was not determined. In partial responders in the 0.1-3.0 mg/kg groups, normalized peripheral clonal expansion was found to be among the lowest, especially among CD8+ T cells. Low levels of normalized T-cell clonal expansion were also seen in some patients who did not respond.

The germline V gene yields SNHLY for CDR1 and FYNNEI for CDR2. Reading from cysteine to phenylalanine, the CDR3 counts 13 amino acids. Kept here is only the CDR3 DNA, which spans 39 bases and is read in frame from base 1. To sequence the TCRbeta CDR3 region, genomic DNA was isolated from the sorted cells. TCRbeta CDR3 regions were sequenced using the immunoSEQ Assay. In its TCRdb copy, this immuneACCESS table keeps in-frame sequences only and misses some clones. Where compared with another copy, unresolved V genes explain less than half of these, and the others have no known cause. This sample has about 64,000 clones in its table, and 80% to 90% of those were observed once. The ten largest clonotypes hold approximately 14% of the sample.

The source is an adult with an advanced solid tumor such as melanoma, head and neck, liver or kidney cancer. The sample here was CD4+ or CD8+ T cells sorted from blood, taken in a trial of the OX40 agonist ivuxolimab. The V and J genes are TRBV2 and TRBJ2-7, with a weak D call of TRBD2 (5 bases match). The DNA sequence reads TGTGCACTTGAGGGTGGATCCCGCTACGAGCAGTACTTC. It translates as CALEGGSRYEQYF.